This TCR beta chain was recorded in a study of cytotoxic CD8 clonotypes in ibrutinib-treated CLL. At the level of the study: After a median of about 70 months, roughly 15 patients stayed remitted and some 12 progressed; responses had been partial in 24 and complete in 2.

The V gene's germline CDR1 is DFQATT and CDR2 SNEGSKA (reference sequence). V was cut by 6 bases and J by 3 bases, with 6 bases left in between. The CDR3 extends over 10 amino acids. TCRdb's table, derived via immunoSEQ multiplex PCR, lists solely in-frame clones and lacks some. The table lists about 130,000 clones, approximately 80% of them singletons. General study findings and limits: Clonality increased at ibrutinib response and stayed stable in sustained remission. At progression, however, it fell back toward baseline.

A word on this clone: The antigen remains undetermined.

The TCR originated in a human donor with chronic lymphocytic leukemia. This chain connects TRBV20-1 to TRBJ2-7; D is unresolved. Specimen: PBMCs, collected after 24 months of ibrutinib treatment. CDR3 sequence: CSAQYYEQYF. The CDR3 region has the DNA TGCAGTGCCCAATACTACGAGCAGTACTTC.